This TCR beta chain was obtained from a study of OX40 agonist ivuxolimab in advanced cancers. Turning to the study itself: Two cutaneous melanoma patients and one hepatocellular carcinoma patient, three in all, had partial responses.

The CDR3 length is 11 residues. Germline V lookup: CDR1 DFQATT, CDR2 SNEGSKA (reference sequence). Trimming shortened V by 4 bases and J by 3 bases, and 7 bases separated the two germline ends. Study-wide results and limits: The mean number of expanded clones was higher in CD8+ T cells than in CD4+.

Enrollment shut out patients with autoimmune disease history or systemic immunosuppression. Assay used: immunoSEQ multiplex PCR; TCRdb lists only in-frame clones, some missing. The data hold tens of thousands of clones, with 70% to 90% observed a single time. In regard to this clone: Its antigen is currently unknown.

The source is an adult with an advanced solid tumor such as melanoma, head and neck, liver or kidney cancer. Here the sequenced sample was CD4+ or CD8+ T cells sorted from blood, taken in a trial of the OX40 agonist ivuxolimab. V usage is TRBV20-1 and J usage is TRBJ2-7; no reliable D call. DNA of the CDR3: TGCAGTGCTAAGGTTAACTACGAGCAGTACTTC. Amino acid sequence: CSAKVNYEQYF.